The source of this T cell receptor beta chain is a study of response to subunit inactivated influenza vaccine. Study-wide results and limits: The authors proposed limited new T cell recruitment per seasonal influenza vaccination.

TCRdb re-derived calls from the RT-PCR reads in MiXCR, one entry per CDR3 protein. The top ten clones hold 9.5% to 13% of a sample with around 520,000 distinct CDR3 sequences, around 11% of them seen once. Trimming removed 0 bases from V and 0 bases from J, with 12 bases in between. CDR1 SGHAT and CDR2 FQNNGV come from the germline V gene. The CDR3 runs to 17 residues. In the case of this clonotype: Its antigen remains unknown.

The clonotype originates from a man aged 50 or older who received an inactivated influenza vaccine. The sample consisted of PBMCs from blood, taken on the day of vaccination. V gene TRBV11-2 combines with J gene TRBJ1-5; D is perhaps TRBD1 (5 bases). The CDR3 DNA sequence: TGTGCCAGCAGCTTAGACAGCTGGGGGAATAGCAATCAGCCCCAGCATTTT. Its translation is CASSLDSWGNSNQPQHF. The variable domain in full, with the rest retrieved from reference TRBV11-2 and TRBJ1-5, is EAGVAQSPRYKIIEKRQSVAFWCNPISGHATLYWYQQILGQGPKLLIQFQNNGVVDDSQLPKDRFSAERLKGVDSTLKIQPAKLEDSAVYLCASSLDSWGNSNQPQHFGDGTRLSIL.